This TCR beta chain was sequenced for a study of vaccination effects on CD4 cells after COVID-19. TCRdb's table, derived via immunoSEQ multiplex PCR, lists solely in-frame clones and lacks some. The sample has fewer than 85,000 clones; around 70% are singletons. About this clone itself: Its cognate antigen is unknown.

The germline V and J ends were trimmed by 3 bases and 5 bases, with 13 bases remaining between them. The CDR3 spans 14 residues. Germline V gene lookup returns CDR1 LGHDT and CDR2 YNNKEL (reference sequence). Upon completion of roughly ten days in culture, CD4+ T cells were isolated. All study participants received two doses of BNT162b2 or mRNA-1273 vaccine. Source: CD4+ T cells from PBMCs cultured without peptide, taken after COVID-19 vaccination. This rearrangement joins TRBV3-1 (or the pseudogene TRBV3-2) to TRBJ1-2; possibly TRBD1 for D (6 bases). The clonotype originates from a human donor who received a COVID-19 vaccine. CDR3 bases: TGTGCCAGCAGCCAGAAAGGGGGAGGGTATGGCTACACCTTC. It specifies CASSQKGGGYGYTF.